These 11 T cell receptor beta chains were all obtained from the same sample, sequenced in a study of shared clonotypes between healthy human individuals. Repertoires were generated with immunoSEQ multiplex PCR, while TCRdb's copy carries only in-frame clones and drops some. Counted here are 400,000 to 500,000 clones, approximately 79% occurring once; the ten biggest clones make up approximately 12%. Sample: PBMCs. The receptors stem from a woman aged 40 to 49 in good health. Some clones in this sample may be carry-over from other donors' samples.

The J gene is TRBJ2-7, the V gene TRBV5-8; 8 nucleotides line up with TRBD1. Looked up from germline, CDR1 is SGHTS and CDR2 is YDEGEE. The V and J ends lost 1 base and 8 bases, in that order; junction bases with no gene match: 14. CDR3 length: 16 amino acids. CDR3 sequence: CASSLKGDRGSDKQYF. CDR3 coding DNA: TGTGCCAGCAGCTTGAAAGGTGACAGGGGATCGGATAAGCAGTACTTC.

This clone was observed a handful of times. The sample carries other DNA sequences with the same CDR3. This chain joins TRBV6-5 and TRBJ2-7; 7 positions match TRBD1. The junction had 9 bases not matched to a gene; V was cut back by 5 bases and J by 2 bases. This CDR3 spans 15 amino acids. In germline, CDR1 is MNHEY, CDR2 SVGAGI. CDR3 nucleotides: TGTGCCAGCAGTCGTACCGGGACAGAGACCTACGAGCAGTACTTC. This gives the protein CASSRTGTETYEQYF.

V gene TRBV6-1 combines with J gene TRBJ2-7; tentatively, D is TRBD1 or TRBD2 (7 bases each). There are 16 residues in the CDR3. V lost 0 bases to trimming and J lost 4 bases, with 16 bases between them. Germline CDR1 reads MNHNS; CDR2 reads SASEGT. CDR3 sequence reads: CASSEALAGGEYEQYF. The CDR3 DNA is TGTGCCAGCAGTGAAGCGCTGGCAGGGGGGGAGTACGAGCAGTACTTC.

A single count supports this clone. The genes are TRBV7-8 and TRBJ1-1, with 8 bases matching TRBD1. J was trimmed by 3 bases and V by 5 bases; bases with no gene match: 8. Germline V CDR1 and CDR2: SGHVS, FQNEAQ. This CDR3 has 15 amino acids. The CDR3 sequence is CASSVGTGGDTEAFF. Written as DNA, the CDR3 is TGTGCCAGCAGCGTCGGGACAGGTGGGGACACTGAAGCTTTCTTT.

The gene calls are TRBV7-2 and TRBJ2-3, with D possibly being TRBD2 (5 bases). Trimming pared 5 bases from V and 4 bases from J, leaving 16 bases between. CDR1 SGHTA and CDR2 FQGNSA come from the germline V gene. This CDR3 contains 15 residues. The CDR3 protein is CASSLTSWRPDTQYF. The DNA for the CDR3 is TGTGCCAGCAGCCTCACTAGTTGGAGGCCAGATACGCAGTATTTT.

This clone was picked up a small number of times. V and J are TRBV29-1 and TRBJ1-5; no reliable D call. V was clipped by 2 bases and J by 9 bases, with 11 bases between them. This CDR3 has 12 amino acids. Germline V lookup: CDR1 SQVTM, CDR2 ANQGSEA. Here the CDR3 DNA reads TGCAGCGTTGAATACGGCTCCGGGCCCCAGCATTTT. Encoded protein: CSVEYGSGPQHF.

The rearrangement joins TRBV10-3 to TRBJ2-5; no firm D call. The CDR3 has 14 amino acids. V lost 2 bases and J lost 7, with 14 bases in between. Germline lookup yields CDR1 ENHRY and CDR2 SYGVKD. CDR3 sequence: CAISEAGRSATQYF. The CDR3 region has the DNA TGTGCCATCAGTGAGGCAGGTCGGTCTGCGACCCAGTACTTC.

This clone turned up a few times. This CDR3 is CASSSNMNTEAFF. For the CDR3, the DNA is TGTGCCAGCAGCTCCAATATGAACACTGAAGCTTTCTTT. The V gene is TRBV7-3, the J gene TRBJ1-1, with D uncertain. This CDR3 region has 13 residues. The germline CDR1 and CDR2 sequences are SGHTA and FQGTGA. V was trimmed by 4 bases and J by 0 bases, leaving 6 bases between them.

The genes are TRBV27 and TRBJ2-7, with 10 bases fitting TRBD2. With V trimmed by 2 bases and J by 1 base, 8 bases remained unmatched. Germline values: CDR1 MNHEY, CDR2 SMNVEV (reference sequence). The CDR3 sequence is 17 residues long. Written as DNA, the CDR3 is TGTGCCAGCAGTTTAAAGGCTAGCGGGAGTAGTTCCTACGAGCAGTACTTC. It codes for CASSLKASGSSSYEQYF.

V and J are TRBV7-2 and TRBJ1-1; D remains ambiguous. Germline CDR1 reads SGHTA; CDR2 reads FQGNSA. Trimming removed 4 bases at V and 4 bases at J, with 13 bases between. The CDR3 runs to 14 residues. This chain's CDR3 is CASSSTFTGTEAFF. CDR3 DNA sequence: TGTGCCAGCAGCTCCACGTTCACCGGCACTGAAGCTTTCTTT.

The genes are TRBV7-2 and TRBJ1-2; weak D call: TRBD1 (6 bases). The V end lost 1 base, the J end lost 7 bases, and 16 bases lay between the germline ends. The V gene's germline CDR1 is SGHTA and CDR2 FQGNSA. The CDR3 has 15 amino acids. The CDR3 loop is CASSLDYRASGGYTF. As DNA, the CDR3 is TGTGCCAGCAGCTTAGATTACAGGGCCTCGGGTGGCTACACCTTC.